This passage covers 16 T cell receptor beta chains from one sample sequenced in a study of T-cell memory formation after mild COVID-19 (dated by TCRdb to the early 2020s). The library relied on 5' RACE. The sequencer was an Illumina NovaSeq 6000. In TCRdb, the public reads were trimmed at Q25 with fastp and aligned with MiXCR, with productive beta chains retained. One record per CDR3 amino acid sequence lists the most common genes and DNA. Counted in this sample were 430,000 or so distinct CDR3 sequences; 25% of them appeared once. Roughly an eighth of the sample goes to the ten largest clones. Specimen: PBMCs or a T cell subset sorted from them (not recorded which). The origin of the receptors is an adult woman who had mild COVID-19 (a few samples of this study predate the infection). The sample titles of this study are shuffled in the database, so cell type and time point are left out; the donor was told from shared clones.

This clonotype has more than one count but fewer than ten. This rearrangement joins TRBV5-1 to TRBJ2-7; 8 bases match TRBD2. The CDR3 is made up of 17 amino acids. Unmatched junction bases numbered 14, after V lost 4 bases and J lost 2 bases. CDR1 is SGHRS and CDR2 is YFSETQ in the germline V gene. This CDR3 reads CASSVRTTSEIPYEQYF. CDR3 DNA sequence: TGCGCCAGCAGCGTACGAACGACTAGCGAAATACCCTACGAGCAGTACTTC.

This clonotype has just a few counts. This rearrangement joins TRBV9 to TRBJ1-2; a possible D gene is TRBD1 (5 bases). The CDR3 extends over 14 amino acids. Germline V gives CDR1 SGDLS, CDR2 YYNGEE. The V end lost 4 bases, the J end lost 4 bases, and 14 bases lay between the germline ends. Written as DNA, the CDR3 is TGTGCCAGCAGCAATGGAGCAGGGATCTATGGCTACACCTTC. This encodes CASSNGAGIYGYTF. Drawing the rest from reference TRBV9 and TRBJ1-2, the complete variable domain is DSGVTQTPKHLITATGQRVTLRCSPRSGDLSVYWYQQSLDQGLQFLIQYYNGEERAKGNILERFSAQQFPDLHSELNLSSLELGDSALYFCASSNGAGIYGYTFGSGTRLTVV.

This clonotype has a handful of counts. The V call is TRBV28, the J call TRBJ2-5; TRBD1 or TRBD2 may be the D gene (5 bases each). This CDR3 comprises 16 residues. Germline loops: CDR1 MDHEN, CDR2 SYDVKM. Deletions cut 4 bases from V and 4 bases from J, with 19 bases between. In DNA form, the CDR3 reads TGTGCCAGCAGTTCCCCGCAGGGACCCATGCTAGAGACCCAGTACTTC. This sequence encodes CASSSPQGPMLETQYF.

Only a few counts were recorded for this clonotype. V is TRBV20-1 and J is TRBJ2-1, with D unresolved. Germline values: CDR1 DFQATT, CDR2 SNEGSKA (reference sequence). The CDR3 is 14 amino acids. V gave up 0 bases and J gave up 6 bases, with 12 bases separating them. The CDR3 sequence: CSARDRIRLNEQFF. For the CDR3, the DNA is TGCAGTGCTAGAGATAGGATCCGACTCAATGAGCAGTTCTTC.

The table lists this clonotype with a few counts. This chain links TRBV10-3 with TRBJ2-1; 8 bases agree with TRBD2. There are 14 residues in the CDR3. Trimming at V came to 7 bases and at J to 5 bases, leaving 7 bases not matched to a gene. Germline assignment: CDR1 ENHRY and CDR2 SYGVKD. In DNA, the CDR3 is TGTGCCATCAACGTAGCGGGGCCGGACAATGAGCAGTTCTTC. It codes for CAINVAGPDNEQFF.

This chain uses TRBV7-9 with TRBJ2-1; D is possibly TRBD2 (5 bases). V lost 5 bases, J lost 4 bases, and 12 bases lay in between. There are 14 residues in the CDR3. Germline CDR1 reads SEHNR; CDR2 reads FQNEAQ (reference sequence). The DNA of the CDR3 is TGTGCCAGCAGCCCCGGGGATCTTTACAATGAGCAGTTCTTC. Encoded protein: CASSPGDLYNEQFF. Looking up the rest from reference TRBV7-9 and TRBJ2-1 gives the full variable domain: DTGVSQNPRHKITKRGQNVTFRCDPISEHNRLYWYRQTLGQGPEFLTYFQNEAQLEKSRLLSDRFSAERPKGSFSTLEIQRTEQGDSAMYLCASSPGDLYNEQFFGPGTRLTVL.

The chain links TRBV6-6 to TRBJ2-3, with 10 bases aligning to TRBD2. CDR1 MNHNY and CDR2 SVGAGI come from the germline V gene (reference sequence). The CDR3 loop spans 18 amino acids. After removal of 5 bases from V and 3 bases from J, the junction contained 14 bases not matched to a gene. CDR3 residues: CASSLRGSGGAPTDTQYF. The CDR3 DNA reads TGTGCCAGCAGTCTGAGGGGGAGCGGGGGGGCCCCTACAGATACGCAGTATTTT.

There are a few counts of this clonotype. The V call is TRBV29-1, the J call TRBJ2-7, with D possibly TRBD1 on 5 matching bases. The V gene lost 2 bases and the J gene lost 1 base, with 9 bases spanning the gap. CDR1 is SQVTM, CDR2 ANQGSEA, per germline. The CDR3 length is 13 residues. This CDR3 reads CSVEWGSSYEQYF. The DNA of the CDR3 is TGCAGCGTTGAATGGGGCAGTTCCTACGAGCAGTACTTC.

The chain has TRBV21-1 and TRBJ2-1; the D call TRBD1 from the table was never checked on the DNA. TRBV21-1 is termed a pseudogene. The CDR3 sequence is 15 residues long. The CDR3 DNA follows: TGTGCCAGCAGTCAAGTCCCGGGAGGGTTGAATGAGCAGTTCTTC. This sequence encodes CASSQVPGGLNEQFF.

In its sample, this clonotype was seen a few times. V is TRBV7-9 and J is TRBJ1-1; 9 positions match TRBD1. J was trimmed by 11 bases and V by 3 bases; bases with no gene match: 13. Germline-derived CDR1 and CDR2 are SEHNR and FQNEAQ (reference sequence). This CDR3 comprises 15 residues. CDR3 sequence: CASSFVPGQGGVAFF. CDR3 sequence (DNA): TGTGCCAGCAGCTTCGTCCCGGGACAGGGAGGGGTGGCTTTCTTT.

The V gene is TRBV7-9, the J gene TRBJ1-5; 8 bases map to TRBD1. The junction had 3 bases not matched to a gene; V was cut back by 4 bases and J by 1 base. From germline, CDR1 is SEHNR and CDR2 FQNEAQ (reference sequence). The CDR3 contains 15 residues. The CDR3 region has the DNA TGTGCCAGCAGCTCAGGGGGCACGAGCAATCAGCCCCAGCATTTT. It is translated as CASSSGGTSNQPQHF. The complete variable domain, with remaining parts taken from reference TRBV7-9 and TRBJ1-5, reads DTGVSQNPRHKITKRGQNVTFRCDPISEHNRLYWYRQTLGQGPEFLTYFQNEAQLEKSRLLSDRFSAERPKGSFSTLEIQRTEQGDSAMYLCASSSGGTSNQPQHFGDGTRLSIL.

The gene calls are TRBV7-2 and TRBJ2-1; a possible D gene is TRBD2 (5 bases). Trimming cost V 5 bases and J 7 bases, with 18 bases left between them. Germline assignment: CDR1 SGHTA and CDR2 FQGNSA. This CDR3 comprises 15 residues. The chain's CDR3 is CASSPHPLAWNEQFF. In DNA, the CDR3 is TGTGCCAGCAGCCCCCACCCTCTAGCTTGGAATGAGCAGTTCTTC.

This clonotype was found a few times. The V gene is TRBV6-4, the J gene TRBJ2-1; 15 nucleotides agree with TRBD2. CDR1 and CDR2 from the germline V gene are MRHNA and SNTAGT. Trimming took 0 bases from V and 4 from J; bases not matched to a gene: 7. This CDR3 spans 19 amino acids. The CDR3 spells CASSDSGLAGGRPYNEQFF. CDR3 sequence (DNA): TGTGCCAGCAGTGACTCGGGACTAGCGGGGGGCCGGCCTTACAATGAGCAGTTCTTC.

The chain couples TRBV7-7 to TRBJ2-5, with 9 bases identical to TRBD2. CDR1 is SSHAT and CDR2 is FNYEAQ in the germline V gene (reference sequence). The junction had 6 bases not matched to a gene; V was cut back by 1 base and J by 0 bases. This CDR3 is built from 17 residues. The CDR3 is CASSLGVIAGDQETQYF. Written as DNA, the CDR3 is TGTGCCAGCAGCTTAGGAGTTATAGCGGGGGACCAAGAGACCCAGTACTTC.

This clonotype has more than one count but fewer than ten. The J gene is TRBJ2-2, the V gene TRBV12-3 or TRBV12-4, with TRBD1 as a possible D gene (6 bases). Deletions cut 5 bases from V and 4 bases from J, with 14 bases between. The CDR3 is 15 residues long. The CDR3 loop reads CASSITGKGTGELFF. CDR3 coding DNA: TGTGCCAGCAGTATAACAGGGAAGGGCACCGGGGAGCTGTTTTTT.

The rearrangement joins TRBV11-3 to TRBJ2-1, with TRBD1 identical over 8 bases. The trim removed 5 bases at V and 8 bases at J, leaving 14 bases unmatched. In germline, CDR1 is SGHNT, CDR2 YENEEA. This CDR3 is 16 amino acids long. CDR3: CASSRTPRGLLHEQFF. CDR3 coding DNA: TGTGCCAGCAGCCGTACGCCCAGGGGGCTTTTGCATGAGCAGTTCTTC.